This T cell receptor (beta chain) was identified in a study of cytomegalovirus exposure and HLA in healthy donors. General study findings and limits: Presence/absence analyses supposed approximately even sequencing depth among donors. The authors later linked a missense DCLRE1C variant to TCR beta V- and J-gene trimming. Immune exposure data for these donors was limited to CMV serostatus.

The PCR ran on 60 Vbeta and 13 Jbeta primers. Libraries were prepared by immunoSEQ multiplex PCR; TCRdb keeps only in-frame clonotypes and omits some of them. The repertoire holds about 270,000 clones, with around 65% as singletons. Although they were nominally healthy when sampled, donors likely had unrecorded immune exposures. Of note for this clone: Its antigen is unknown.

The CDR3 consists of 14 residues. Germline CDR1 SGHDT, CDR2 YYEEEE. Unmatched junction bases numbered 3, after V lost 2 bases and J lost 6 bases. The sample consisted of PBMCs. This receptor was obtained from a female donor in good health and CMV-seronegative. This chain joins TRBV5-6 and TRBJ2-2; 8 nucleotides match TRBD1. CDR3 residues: CASSFDRGSGELFF. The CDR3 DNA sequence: TGTGCCAGCAGCTTCGACAGGGGCTCCGGGGAGCTGTTTTTT.